These 19 T cell receptor beta chains were sequenced from one sample in a study of T cells expressing NK-cell markers. From its re-call of the 5' RACE reads, TCRdb lists each CDR3 protein once, without DNA. The sample has about 540,000 distinct CDR3 sequences. What was sequenced was blood T cells: a sorted CD56 or NKG2C T cell subset, CD4+ or CD8+ T cells, or bulk PBMC T cells (not recorded which). Receptor source: a man aged 18 to 35 in good health.

This chain connects TRBV20-1 to TRBJ2-3; with no DNA, the TCRdb D assignment of TRBD2 cannot be verified. This CDR3 is built from 15 residues. The germline CDR1 and CDR2 sequences are DFQATT and SNEGSKA (reference sequence). This CDR3 reads CSAASGLTSTDTQYF.

The chain links TRBV6-1 to TRBJ1-3; TCRdb reports TRBD1, a call that lacks DNA to check it against. Per the germline V gene, CDR1 is MNHNS and CDR2 is SASEGT. The CDR3 sequence is 15 residues long. The CDR3 loop reads CASSRQGLAGNTIYF.

The chain combines TRBV12-3 or TRBV12-4 with TRBJ1-2. The CDR3 spans 11 residues. CDR3 sequence reads: CASQVNYGYTF.

This chain links TRBV12-3 or TRBV12-4 with TRBJ2-2; TCRdb lists TRBD1, though no DNA is available to test this call. The CDR3 consists of 14 residues. The CDR3: CASRLTGIGGELFF.

This CDR3 reads CSARVTSGTDTQYF. The chain recombines TRBV20-1 with TRBJ2-3; TCRdb picks TRBD2, but there is no DNA to check that call. The CDR3 is 14 amino acids. The V gene's germline CDR1 is DFQATT and CDR2 SNEGSKA (reference sequence).

The chain has TRBV4-1 and TRBJ1-2; TCRdb's D gene call, TRBD1, goes unchecked for lack of DNA. CDR1 is MGHRA and CDR2 is YSYEKL in the germline V gene. The CDR3 loop spans 17 amino acids. CDR3 sequence reads: CASSHSPRADKDGGYTF.

The chain uses TRBV6-2 or TRBV6-3 and TRBJ2-1. CDR3 length: 12 residues. Germline CDR1 reads MNHEY; CDR2 reads SVGEGT. CDR3: CASSADPAEQFF.

The chain has TRBV5-1 and TRBJ2-2; TCRdb lists TRBD2, though no DNA is available to test this call. This CDR3 has 15 residues. The germline V gene encodes CDR1 SGHRS and CDR2 YFSETQ. The CDR3 here is CASRVRLEKSGELFF. Variable domain in full (rest from reference TRBV5-1 and TRBJ2-2): KAGVTQTPRYLIKTRGQQVTLSCSPISGHRSVSWYQQTPGQGLQFLFEYFSETQRNKGNFPGRFSGRQFSNSRSEMNVSTLELGDSALYLCASRVRLEKSGELFFGEGSRLTVL.

This chain joins TRBV7-9 and TRBJ2-5; TCRdb's D call of TRBD1 is untestable without DNA. CDR1 is SEHNR, CDR2 FQNEAQ, per germline (reference sequence). The CDR3 totals 15 residues. CDR3 sequence: CASSGRTGGQETQYF.

The chain employs TRBV28 and TRBJ1-4; TCRdb's D call of TRBD1 is untestable without DNA. The CDR3 is made up of 12 amino acids. In germline, CDR1 is MDHEN, CDR2 SYDVKM. The chain's CDR3 is CASSLLGGGLFF.

V and J are TRBV6-2 or TRBV6-3 and TRBJ1-5. The CDR3 is 13 residues long. The V gene's germline CDR1 is MNHEY and CDR2 SVGEGT. CDR3: CASSPQANQPQHF.

This chain joins TRBV5-1 and TRBJ2-5; TCRdb proposes TRBD1, but this gene call is untestable without DNA. Germline V gene sequence: CDR1 SGHRS, CDR2 YFSETQ. The CDR3 contains 16 residues. CDR3 sequence: CASSRGAGTAKETQYF.

V is TRBV12-3 or TRBV12-4 and J is TRBJ1-3. The CDR3 sequence is 14 residues long. Here the CDR3 reads CASRLRGPGNTIYF.

CDR3 amino acids: CASSTAHNSPLHF. The V and J genes are TRBV11-3 and TRBJ1-6. The CDR3 extends over 13 amino acids. Germline CDR1 and CDR2: SGHNT and YENEEA.

This rearrangement joins TRBV9 to TRBJ2-7; no DNA is available, so the TRBD2 call from TCRdb remains unchecked. The CDR3 has 17 amino acids. Germline V gene lookup returns CDR1 SGDLS and CDR2 YYNGEE. This chain's CDR3 is CASSVGSSSGRAYEQYF.

This rearrangement joins TRBV5-1 to TRBJ2-7; as DNA is missing, the TRBD2 call by TCRdb cannot be tested. Germline V gives CDR1 SGHRS, CDR2 YFSETQ. The CDR3 consists of 16 residues. CDR3: CASSLGSLAGVYEQYF.

V gene TRBV5-1 combines with J gene TRBJ2-7; TCRdb's D gene call, TRBD2, goes unchecked for lack of DNA. Germline loops: CDR1 SGHRS, CDR2 YFSETQ. This CDR3 comprises 17 residues. CDR3 protein: CASSSLPRGGRAYEQYF.

The gene calls are TRBV4-2 and TRBJ2-1. The CDR3 runs to 12 residues. CDR1 and CDR2 from the germline V gene are LGHNA and YNFKEQ. CDR3 sequence reads: CASSQPSDEQFF.

The chain combines TRBV20-1 with TRBJ2-1; TCRdb lists TRBD2, though no DNA is available to test this call. CDR1 is DFQATT and CDR2 is SNEGSKA in the germline V gene (reference sequence). This CDR3 spans 15 amino acids. CDR3 amino acids: CSAGRASGRSNEQFF.